This T cell receptor beta chain was profiled in a study of blood T cell repertoires in COVID-19. Profiled with immunoSEQ multiplex PCR; TCRdb holds only in-frame clones, not every one. Of about 170,000 clones listed, around four fifths were seen once; the top ten hold about 2.7%. This clone was counted once. Other DNA sequences within the sample encode an identical CDR3. The CDR3 is 13 amino acids. The germline CDR1 and CDR2 sequences are MNHEY and SVGEGT. Between the trimmed V and J ends, which lost 6 bases and 1 base, there was a span of 7 bases. The source is an elderly woman with COVID-19, enrolled during active disease. The material sequenced was peripheral blood. The rearrangement links TRBV6-2 or TRBV6-3 to TRBJ2-1; unclear D gene. This CDR3 is CASSSSSYNEQFF. The CDR3 coding sequence is TGTGCCAGCAGCTCCAGTTCCTACAATGAGCAGTTCTTC.